This TCR beta chain appears in the sequencing data of a study of T cells after somatic rescue of genetic block. The repertoire was sequenced with immunoSEQ multiplex PCR; TCRdb's copy has only in-frame clones and lacks some. The top ten hold roughly 1.4% of the sample, which has fewer than 150,000 clones, about 89% seen once. Input material: peripheral blood mononuclear cells (PBMCs). The receptor's source is a woman under 30.

The CDR3 nucleotides are TGTGCCAGCAGCCCCGGGACAGGGTTTGAAGCTTTCTTT. Amino acids: CASSPGTGFEAFF. This chain links TRBV7-3 with TRBJ1-1, with 9 nucleotides matching TRBD1. Germline trimming cut 5 bases from V and 7 bases from J; bases unmatched to any gene: 5. This CDR3 is 13 amino acids long. The germline V gene encodes CDR1 SGHTA and CDR2 FQGTGA.